This T cell receptor beta chain was captured in a study of blood T cell repertoires in COVID-19 (dated by TCRdb to about 2020). Turning to the overall study: Collaborator samples came from the United States, Italy and Spain and covered acute and convalescent phases of COVID-19. The material from the prospective study consisted of cDNA or gDNA derived from T cells, B-cell-depleted T cells, or PBMCs. Subjects who had been exposed to COVID-19, were actively infected with it, or had recovered from it provided the deeply sampled blood TCRbeta repertoires that made up the dataset. The repertoires were released in a freely available public database meant as a resource for research on the immune response to SARS-CoV-2. Samples were obtained from the ongoing ImmuneRACE study (first 160 participants) and from about 1,300 subjects provided by 6 global collaborators. A de-identified subject ID, COVID-19 status, age in years and sex were almost always included in the sample metadata. Where HLA class I and class II types were available, the types were taken from metadata supplied by the sample provider, not from assay-based typing. Findings and caveats that apply to the study as a whole: Clinical and demographic metadata were provided uncurated, with the amount varying by source and participant.

In the prospective study, participants were roughly 18 to 95 years old, resided in about two dozen geographic areas of the United States, and were enrolled through a virtual design. Cohort assignment in the prospective study relied on participant-reported clinical history from a screening survey and a study questionnaire. For ImmuneRACE Cohort 3, a participant was defined as recovered based on two consecutive negative NP/OP PCR tests, clearance by a healthcare professional, or resolution of symptoms. Mobile phlebotomists in the prospective study collected whole blood, serum and a nasopharyngeal or oropharyngeal swab from every participant. Additional blood draws and questionnaires over a roughly two-month period could optionally be provided by prospective study participants. Before DNA extraction, blood samples from the prospective study were shipped at room temperature or frozen. Note on this clone: The target of this receptor is not known. There are no base qualities to consult, and no much larger clone falls within one base.

The immunoSEQ Assay, a bias-controlled multiplex PCR, was used to amplify TCRbeta CDR3 regions from genomic DNA. The authors' pipeline ran thus. Nucleated cell counts per sample were estimated from amplification of reference gene primers within the assay. To quantify the absolute abundance of each unique TCRbeta CDR3 rearrangement, sequence reads were collapsed and filtered. For each sample, productive Simpson clonality was calculated as the square root of Simpson's diversity index across productive rearrangements. TCRdb provides this immuneACCESS table in a form limited to in-frame rearrangements. Some clones are lacking; in checked studies, under half of them reflect an unresolved V gene, and why the rest are absent is not known. The DNA gave D and trimming, while V, J and clone size come from that table. The sample table records around 250,000 clones; 70% to 90% of these occur just once. The ten largest clones add up to 1.5% to 2% of the sample.

From cysteine to phenylalanine, the CDR3 is 14 amino acids long. Left in the record is the CDR3 DNA by itself, 42 bases read in frame from the first base. Taken from the germline V gene, the CDR1 and CDR2 loops are SGDLS and YYNGEE. The junction carries 13 bases between V and J, which are trimmed by 0 bases and 7 bases respectively. Recombination linked TRBV9 to TRBJ2-5; the D gene is possibly TRBD2, with 6 bases matching. Sequencing used PBMCs or T cells enriched from blood (not recorded which). The sequence was collected from a woman aged 50 to 60 who had recovered from COVID-19. The nucleotides read TGTGCCAGCAGCGTAGTGGAGGGTTTGGGGACCCAGTACTTC. Translated, this is CASSVVEGLGTQYF. Where the CDR3 stops, the reference TRBV9 and TRBJ2-5 genes take over; the full variable domain is DSGVTQTPKHLITATGQRVTLRCSPRSGDLSVYWYQQSLDQGLQFLIQYYNGEERAKGNILERFSAQQFPDLHSELNLSSLELGDSALYFCASSVVEGLGTQYFGPGTRLLVL.